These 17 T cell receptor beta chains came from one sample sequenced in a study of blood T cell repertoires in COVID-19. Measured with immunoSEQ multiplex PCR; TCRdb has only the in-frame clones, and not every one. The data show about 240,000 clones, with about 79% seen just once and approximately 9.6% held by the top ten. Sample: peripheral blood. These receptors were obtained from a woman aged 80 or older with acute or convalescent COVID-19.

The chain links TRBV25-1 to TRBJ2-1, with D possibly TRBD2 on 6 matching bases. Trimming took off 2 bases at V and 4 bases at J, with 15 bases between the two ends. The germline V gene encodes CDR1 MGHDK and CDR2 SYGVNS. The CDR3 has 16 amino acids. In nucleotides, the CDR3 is TGTGCCAGCAGTGAAAGGAGGGTTACGTCGTACAATGAGCAGTTCTTC. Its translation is CASSERRVTSYNEQFF.

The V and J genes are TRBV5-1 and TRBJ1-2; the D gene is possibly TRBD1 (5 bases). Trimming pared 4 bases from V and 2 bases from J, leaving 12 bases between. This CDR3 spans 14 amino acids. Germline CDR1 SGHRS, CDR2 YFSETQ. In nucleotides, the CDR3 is TGCGCCAGCAGCCCTGACAGACCCAACTATGGCTACACCTTC. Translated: CASSPDRPNYGYTF.

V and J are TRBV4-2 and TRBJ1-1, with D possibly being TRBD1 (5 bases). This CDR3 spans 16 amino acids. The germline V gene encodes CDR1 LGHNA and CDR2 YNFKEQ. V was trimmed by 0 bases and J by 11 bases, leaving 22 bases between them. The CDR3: CASSQEVRGGWKLAFF. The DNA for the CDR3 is TGTGCCAGCAGCCAAGAGGTTCGCGGGGGTTGGAAATTGGCTTTCTTT.

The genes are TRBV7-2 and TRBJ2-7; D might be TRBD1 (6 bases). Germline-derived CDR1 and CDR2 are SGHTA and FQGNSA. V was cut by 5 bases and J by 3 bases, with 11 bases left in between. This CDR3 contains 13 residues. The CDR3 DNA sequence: TGTGCCAGCAGCCCCGGACAGCGCTACGAGCAGTACTTC. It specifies CASSPGQRYEQYF. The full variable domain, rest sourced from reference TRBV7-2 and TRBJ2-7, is GAGVSQSPSNKVTEKGKDVELRCDPISGHTALYWYRQSLGQGLEFLIYFQGNSAPDKSGLPSDRFSAERTGGSVSTLTIQRTQQEDSAVYLCASSPGQRYEQYFGPGTRLTVT.

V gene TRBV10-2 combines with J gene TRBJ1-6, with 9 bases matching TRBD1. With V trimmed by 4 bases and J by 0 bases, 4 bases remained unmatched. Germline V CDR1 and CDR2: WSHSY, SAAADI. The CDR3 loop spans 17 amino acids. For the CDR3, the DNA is TGCGCCAGCAGTGGGGACAGGGCGAGCTCCTATAATTCACCCCTCCACTTT. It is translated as CASSGDRASSYNSPLHF.

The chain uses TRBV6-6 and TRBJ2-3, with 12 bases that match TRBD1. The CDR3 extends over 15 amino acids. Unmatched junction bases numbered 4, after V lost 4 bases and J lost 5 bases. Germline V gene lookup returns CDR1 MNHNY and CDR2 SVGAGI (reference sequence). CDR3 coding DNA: TGTGCCAGCAGTTGGGACAGGGGGCGCAGAGATACGCAGTATTTT. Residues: CASSWDRGRRDTQYF.

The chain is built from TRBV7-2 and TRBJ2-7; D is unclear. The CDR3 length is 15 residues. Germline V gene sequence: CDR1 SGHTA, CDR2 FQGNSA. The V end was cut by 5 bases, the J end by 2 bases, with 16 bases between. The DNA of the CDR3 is TGTGCCAGCAGCATCACTCCACTGGGCCCCTACGAGCAGTACTTC. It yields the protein CASSITPLGPYEQYF.

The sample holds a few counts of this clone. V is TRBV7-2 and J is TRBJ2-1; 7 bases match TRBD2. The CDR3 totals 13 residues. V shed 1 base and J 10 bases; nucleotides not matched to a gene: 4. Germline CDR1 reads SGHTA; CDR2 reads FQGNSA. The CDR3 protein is CASSLGTRGEQFF. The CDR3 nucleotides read TGTGCCAGCAGCTTAGGGACTAGAGGGGAGCAGTTCTTC.

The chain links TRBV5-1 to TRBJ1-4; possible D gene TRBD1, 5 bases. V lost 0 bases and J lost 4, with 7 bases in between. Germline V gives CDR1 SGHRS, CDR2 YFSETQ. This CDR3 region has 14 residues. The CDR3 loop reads CASSLGQHNEKLFF. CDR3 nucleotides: TGCGCCAGCAGCTTGGGACAGCATAATGAAAAACTGTTTTTT.

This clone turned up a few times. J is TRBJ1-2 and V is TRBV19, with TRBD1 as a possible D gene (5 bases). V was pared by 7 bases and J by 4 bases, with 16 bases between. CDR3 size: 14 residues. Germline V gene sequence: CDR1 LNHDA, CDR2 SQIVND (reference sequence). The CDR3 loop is CASTRKGSSYGYTF. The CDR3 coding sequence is TGTGCCAGTACCCGCAAGGGGTCTTCCTATGGCTACACCTTC.

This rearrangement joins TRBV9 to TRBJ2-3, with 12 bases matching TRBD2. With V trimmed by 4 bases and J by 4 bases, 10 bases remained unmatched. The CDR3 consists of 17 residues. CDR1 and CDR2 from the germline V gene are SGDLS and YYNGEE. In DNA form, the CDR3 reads TGTGCCAGCAGCACCCCTAGCGGGGGGGCCCTCGCAGATACGCAGTATTTT. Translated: CASSTPSGGALADTQYF.

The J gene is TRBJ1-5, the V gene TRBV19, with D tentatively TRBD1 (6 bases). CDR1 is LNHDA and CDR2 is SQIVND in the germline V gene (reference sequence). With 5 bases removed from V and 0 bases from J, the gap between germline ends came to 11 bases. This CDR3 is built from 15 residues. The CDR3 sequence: CASSPGQHSNQPQHF. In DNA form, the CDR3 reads TGTGCCAGTAGTCCTGGACAGCATAGCAATCAGCCCCAGCATTTT.

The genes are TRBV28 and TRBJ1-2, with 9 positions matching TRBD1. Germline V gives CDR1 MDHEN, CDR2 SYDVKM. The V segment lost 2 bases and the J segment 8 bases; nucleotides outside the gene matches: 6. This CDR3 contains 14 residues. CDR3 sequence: CASSLGRDRVGYTF. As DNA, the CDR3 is TGTGCCAGCAGTTTAGGCCGGGACAGGGTAGGCTACACCTTC.

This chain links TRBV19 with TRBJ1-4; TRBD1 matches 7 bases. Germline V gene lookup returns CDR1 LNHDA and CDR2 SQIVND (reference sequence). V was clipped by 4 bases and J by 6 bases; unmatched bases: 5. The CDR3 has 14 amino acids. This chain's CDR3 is CASSTTGLDEKLFF. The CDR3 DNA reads TGTGCCAGTAGTACGACAGGGCTCGATGAAAAACTGTTTTTT.

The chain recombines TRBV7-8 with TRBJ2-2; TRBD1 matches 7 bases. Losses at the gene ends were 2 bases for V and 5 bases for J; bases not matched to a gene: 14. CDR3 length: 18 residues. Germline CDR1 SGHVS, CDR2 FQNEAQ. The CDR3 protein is CASSLNRGWGRGTGELFF. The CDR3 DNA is TGTGCCAGCAGCTTAAATCGCGGATGGGGCAGGGGGACCGGGGAGCTGTTTTTT.

The DNA of the CDR3 is TGTGCCAGCAGGCGCGCGACAACTACAGGGGGTCAGCCCCAGCATTTT. Its translation is CASRRATTTGGQPQHF. The chain is built from TRBV28 and TRBJ1-5; 8 nucleotides agree with TRBD1. Per germline, CDR1 MDHEN and CDR2 SYDVKM. After removal of 6 bases from V and 6 bases from J, the junction contained 13 bases not matched to a gene. The CDR3 contains 16 residues.

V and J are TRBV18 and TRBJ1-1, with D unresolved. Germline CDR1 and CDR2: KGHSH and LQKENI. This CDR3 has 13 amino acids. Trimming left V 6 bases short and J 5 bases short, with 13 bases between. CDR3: CASSPDAGTEAFF. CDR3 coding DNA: TGTGCCAGCTCTCCCGATGCGGGGACTGAAGCTTTCTTT.